This T cell receptor (beta chain) was obtained from a study of cytomegalovirus exposure and HLA in healthy donors. Broader study findings: Confirmation in vitro established that three CMV-associated chains were specific for CMV antigens.

Note on this clone: Its antigen is as yet unknown.

TCRdb's table, derived via immunoSEQ multiplex PCR, lists solely in-frame clones and lacks some. The sample records roughly 60,000 clones, 91% being singletons. CDR1 is SGHAT, CDR2 FQNNGV, per germline. CDR3 length: 17 residues. The V and J ends lost 0 bases and 1 base respectively, with 12 bases between them. J is TRBJ2-2 and V is TRBV11-2, with D perhaps matching TRBD2 (5 bases). The source material was PBMCs. The source is a woman in her 30s in good health and CMV-seronegative. The chain's CDR3 is CASSLDRGGGNTGELFF. For the CDR3, the DNA is TGTGCCAGCAGCTTAGATCGGGGTGGAGGGAACACCGGGGAGCTGTTTTTT. Filled out from reference TRBV11-2 and TRBJ2-2, the complete variable domain reads EAGVAQSPRYKIIEKRQSVAFWCNPISGHATLYWYQQILGQGPKLLIQFQNNGVVDDSQLPKDRFSAERLKGVDSTLKIQPAKLEDSAVYLCASSLDRGGGNTGELFFGEGSRLTVL.